A single sample gave rise to the 11 T cell receptor beta chains below, sequenced in a study of T cell repertoires in cytomegalovirus infection. TCRdb independently ran MiXCR on the reads; one entry per CDR3 protein. The repertoire holds almost 500,000 distinct CDR3 sequences, with roughly 10% as singletons. Input material: PBMCs. All receptors come from a human donor in good health (CMV status not recorded). Some clones in this sample may be carry-over from other donors' samples.

In its sample, this clonotype was seen many times. The gene calls are TRBV19 and TRBJ2-7; D is uncertain. CDR3 length equals 13 residues. The germline V gene has CDR1 LNHDA and CDR2 SQIVND (reference sequence). V was shortened by 5 bases and J by 0 bases, with 8 bases between the two germline ends. CDR3 residues: CASSEAVSYEQYF. DNA of the CDR3: TGTGCCAGTAGTGAGGCTGTCTCCTACGAGCAGTACTTC.

The V gene is TRBV7-9, the J gene TRBJ1-5; 9 bases match TRBD1. The CDR3 spans 18 residues. Germline trimming cut 3 bases from V and 0 bases from J; bases unmatched to any gene: 9. Germline values: CDR1 SEHNR, CDR2 FQNEAQ (reference sequence). Written as DNA, the CDR3 is TGTGCCAGCAGCTTGGGACAGGGAACTACTACTAGCAATCAGCCCCAGCATTTT. Encoded protein: CASSLGQGTTTSNQPQHF.

The V call is TRBV2, the J call TRBJ1-1; D not certain. The CDR3 is 13 amino acids. Germline CDR1 is SNHLY and CDR2 is FYNNEI. Trimming took off 6 bases at V and 3 bases at J, with 11 bases between the two ends. In DNA, the CDR3 is TGTGCCAGCAGCCGACTCATGGACACTGAAGCTTTCTTT. It codes for CASSRLMDTEAFF.

This clonotype was recorded many times. CDR3 amino acids: CASSPAGTGPGEQFF. The CDR3 DNA reads as TGTGCCAGCAGCCCCGCCGGGACGGGACCGGGGGAGCAGTTCTTC. The rearrangement joins TRBV7-3 to TRBJ2-1; D could derive from TRBD1 or TRBD2 (5 bases each). V shed 5 bases and J shed 10 bases, with 21 bases lying between them. Looked up from germline, CDR1 is SGHTA and CDR2 is FQGTGA. CDR3 length: 15 residues.

A few counts support this clonotype. CDR3 bases: TGTGCCAGCAGCCTGACTCTTTCGGCCGGGGAGCTGTTTTTT. Translated, it gives CASSLTLSAGELFF. The chain carries TRBV7-3 and TRBJ2-2; no firm D call. Germline CDR1 SGHTA, CDR2 FQGTGA. The CDR3 extends over 14 amino acids. The V gene lost 5 bases and the J gene lost 6 bases, with 13 bases spanning the gap.

This clonotype appeared many times. This sequence joins TRBV4-2 and TRBJ2-7; D unclear. V lost 0 bases, J lost 5 bases, and 14 bases lay in between. CDR1 and CDR2 (germline): LGHNA, YNFKEQ. This CDR3 comprises 15 residues. CDR3 amino acids: CASSQDGRRGDEQYF. CDR3 DNA sequence: TGTGCCAGCAGCCAAGACGGACGGCGAGGTGACGAGCAGTACTTC.

This clonotype was counted many times. The CDR3 nucleotides are TGTGCCAGCACCGTAATGGTTCGGGTTAACACTGAAGCTTTCTTT. It translates to CASTVMVRVNTEAFF. The chain combines TRBV6-1 with TRBJ1-1; D unclear. Trimming left V 7 bases short and J 2 bases short, with 17 bases between. Germline V gene lookup returns CDR1 MNHNS and CDR2 SASEGT. The CDR3 totals 15 residues.

This clonotype showed up many times. The chain recombines TRBV11-2 with TRBJ1-1; 7 nucleotides match TRBD1. Unmatched junction bases numbered 5, after V lost 0 bases and J lost 4 bases. Germline CDR1 and CDR2: SGHAT and FQNNGV. The CDR3 contains 15 residues. The chain's CDR3 is CASSLDRGQITEAFF. Here the CDR3 DNA reads TGTGCCAGCAGCTTAGATAGGGGGCAGATCACTGAAGCTTTCTTT. Full variable domain (missing parts from reference TRBV11-2 and TRBJ1-1): EAGVAQSPRYKIIEKRQSVAFWCNPISGHATLYWYQQILGQGPKLLIQFQNNGVVDDSQLPKDRFSAERLKGVDSTLKIQPAKLEDSAVYLCASSLDRGQITEAFFGQGTRLTVV.

This clonotype was recorded a few times. CDR3 nucleotide sequence: TGTGCCAGCAGCTTGGCCAGGGACAATTCACCCCTCCACTTT. It is translated as CASSLARDNSPLHF. The rearrangement uses TRBV5-6 and TRBJ1-6; D may be TRBD1 (5 bases). With 0 bases removed from V and 7 bases from J, the gap between germline ends came to 8 bases. Germline V gene data show CDR1 as SGHDT and CDR2 as YYEEEE. The CDR3 totals 14 residues.

The table lists this clonotype with many counts. The chain links TRBV12-3 or TRBV12-4 to TRBJ2-7, with TRBD2 identical over 8 bases. The trim removed 3 bases at V and 7 bases at J, leaving 17 bases unmatched. The CDR3 runs to 17 residues. The CDR3 sequence: CASSLGFAGGRIREQYF. In DNA, the CDR3 is TGTGCCAGCAGTTTGGGGTTTGCGGGAGGCCGAATAAGGGAGCAGTACTTC.

This clonotype was seen at least ten times. This chain links TRBV4-2 with TRBJ2-1; 8 nucleotides align to TRBD2. This CDR3 has 17 residues. Germline CDR1 reads LGHNA; CDR2 reads YNFKEQ. The trim removed 1 base at V and 9 bases at J, leaving 14 bases unmatched. The CDR3 DNA sequence: TGTGCCAGCAGCCAAGGCCTAGCGGGCGGATCAGTTACTGAGCAGTTCTTC. It codes for CASSQGLAGGSVTEQFF.